The 32 T cell receptor beta chains given below trace back to one sample, sequenced in a study of glioma-infiltrating T cells (dated by TCRdb to 2015 to 2016). Reads for this sample came from an Illumina MiSeq. TCR alpha and beta CDR3 regions were amplified with the iRepertoire nested amplicon-rescue multiplex PCR (arm-PCR) platform from RNA. TCRdb trimmed the raw reads at Q25, called clones with MiXCR and kept productive beta chains. Here each entry gathers all rows of one CDR3 protein and keeps the most common genes and DNA. The sample table records 300,000 to 450,000 distinct CDR3 sequences; approximately 42% of these occur just once. More than 10% of the sample belongs to the ten largest clones. Sample: glioma tissue, nonneoplastic brain tissue, or PBMCs (not recorded which). Every receptor here comes from a human donor with low-grade glioma or glioblastoma, undergoing nonglioma brain surgery, or in good health (not recorded which).

The rearrangement uses TRBV27 and TRBJ2-1; no clear D gene. The ends were cut back, 2 bases at V and 6 bases at J, with 5 bases in the middle. The CDR3 is 12 amino acids. The germline gives CDR1 MNHEY, CDR2 SMNVEV (reference sequence). DNA for the CDR3: TGTGCCAGCAGTTTACCTACCAATGAGCAGTTCTTC. This encodes CASSLPTNEQFF.

The V call is TRBV6-1, the J call TRBJ2-7, with D uncertain. The CDR3 has 15 residues. CDR1 and CDR2 (germline): MNHNS, SASEGT. V was shortened by 6 bases and J by 1 base, with 16 bases between the two germline ends. The CDR3 sequence is CASRNGLAASYEQYF. CDR3 nucleotide sequence: TGTGCCAGCAGAAATGGGTTAGCCGCTTCCTACGAGCAGTACTTC.

This clonotype has just a few counts. The CDR3 loop reads CASSSLVEHEQFF. The DNA for the CDR3 is TGTGCCAGTAGTAGCCTCGTCGAACATGAGCAGTTCTTC. V gene TRBV19 combines with J gene TRBJ2-1; no clear D gene. Germline values: CDR1 LNHDA, CDR2 SQIVND (reference sequence). CDR3 size: 13 residues. V was trimmed by 4 bases and J by 8 bases, leaving 12 bases between them.

This clonotype was detected only a few times. The rearrangement joins TRBV18 to TRBJ1-2; no reliable D call. V lost 2 bases, J lost 2 bases, and 9 bases lay in between. Per the germline V gene, CDR1 is KGHSH and CDR2 is LQKENI. The CDR3 is made up of 14 amino acids. The CDR3 sequence is CASSPALGNYGYTF. The CDR3, as DNA: TGTGCCAGCTCACCAGCGTTGGGGAACTATGGCTACACCTTC.

This clonotype was observed a handful of times. One end of the junction is discordant with germline, which a read error may explain. The chain's CDR3 is CASSPIKNTEALF. The CDR3 coding sequence is TGTGCCAGCAGCCCCATTAAGAACACTGAAGCTCTCTTT. The J gene is TRBJ1-1, the V gene TRBV7-9; D gene ambiguous. The V gene's germline CDR1 is SEHNR and CDR2 FQNEAQ (reference sequence). This CDR3 has 13 amino acids.

This clonotype has more than one count but fewer than ten. The chain is built from TRBV28 and TRBJ2-1; 7 nucleotides agree with TRBD1. The CDR3 runs to 15 residues. V dropped 5 bases and J dropped 6; count of bases not matched to a gene: 10. The V gene's germline CDR1 is MDHEN and CDR2 SYDVKM. For the CDR3, the DNA is TGTGCCAGCAGTGAACAGGGGTTCAGGGGCAATGAGCAGTTCTTC. Amino acid sequence: CASSEQGFRGNEQFF.

The chain is built from TRBV6-2 or TRBV6-3 and TRBJ2-3; maybe TRBD2 (6 bases). V was trimmed by 11 bases and J by 2 bases, leaving 20 bases between them. The CDR3 spans 15 residues. In germline, CDR1 is MNHEY, CDR2 SVGEGT. CDR3: CARGRVSGITDTQYF. CDR3 coding DNA: TGTGCCCGCGGCAGGGTTAGCGGAATCACAGATACGCAGTATTTT.

Only a few counts were recorded for this clonotype. The rearrangement links TRBV25-1 to TRBJ1-5; 7 bases line up with TRBD1. CDR3 size: 14 residues. Germline CDR1 MGHDK, CDR2 SYGVNS. With 3 bases clipped from V and 7 bases from J, the junction kept 6 bases outside the gene matches. CDR3 loop: CASSERQGQQPQHF. CDR3 nucleotide sequence: TGTGCCAGCAGTGAGCGACAGGGTCAACAGCCCCAGCATTTT.

This clonotype has only a few counts. The chain joins TRBV4-1 to TRBJ2-1; 8 nucleotides line up with TRBD2. Germline CDR1 MGHRA, CDR2 YSYEKL. CDR3 size: 16 residues. V shed 0 bases and J 8 bases; nucleotides not matched to a gene: 9. The CDR3 nucleotides are TGCGCCAGCAGCCAAGAAACAGCGGGAGTCCCCGATGAGCAGTTCTTC. Protein sequence: CASSQETAGVPDEQFF.

The genes are TRBV19 and TRBJ2-7; D remains ambiguous. This CDR3 is 13 amino acids long. V was shortened by 5 bases and J by 5 bases, with 13 bases between the two germline ends. Germline V lookup: CDR1 LNHDA, CDR2 SQIVND (reference sequence). CDR3 residues: CASSLRASNEQYF. The CDR3 DNA sequence: TGTGCCAGTAGTTTAAGGGCTTCCAACGAGCAGTACTTC.

With respect to this clonotype: With a much larger clone just one base away, this may be a read error. The chain links TRBV6-2 or TRBV6-3 to TRBJ1-2; D call uncertain. V was clipped by 1 base and J by 8 bases, with 11 bases between them. This CDR3 is built from 13 residues. Germline V gene lookup returns CDR1 MNHEY and CDR2 SVGEGT. The CDR3 reads CASSYYAKGGYTF. Written as DNA, the CDR3 is TGTGCCAGCAGTTACTACGCAAAGGGCGGCTACACCTTC.

The chain employs TRBV4-1 and TRBJ2-1, with 9 nucleotides matching TRBD1. Germline V gene sequence: CDR1 MGHRA, CDR2 YSYEKL. The CDR3 sequence is 15 residues long. Trimming took 8 bases from V and 10 from J; bases not matched to a gene: 15. CDR3 bases: TGCGCCAGCTCTCGCTCCGGACAGGGGACCTACGAGCAGTTCTTC. It encodes CASSRSGQGTYEQFF.

This clonotype showed up many times. The chain carries TRBV20-1 and TRBJ2-1; D gene unclear. Germline CDR1 and CDR2: DFQATT and SNEGSKA (reference sequence). Trimming shortened V by 1 base and J by 5 bases, and 9 bases separated the two germline ends. The CDR3 is 13 residues long. In nucleotides, the CDR3 is TGCAGTGCTAGAGTGCCTGGGAACAATGAGCAGTTCTTC. Protein sequence: CSARVPGNNEQFF.

CDR3: CASSPGLFYEQYF. CDR3 in DNA: TGTGCCAGCAGCCCCGGACTATTCTACGAGCAGTACTTC. This chain connects TRBV7-2 to TRBJ2-7, with D perhaps TRBD2 (6 bases). The CDR3 is made up of 13 amino acids. Trimming took 5 bases from V and 3 from J, leaving 11 bases between them. Germline V lookup: CDR1 SGHTA, CDR2 FQGNSA.

This clonotype has a handful of counts. The V gene is TRBV20-1, the J gene TRBJ2-7; D not resolved. The V gene lost 6 bases and the J gene lost 2 bases, with 14 bases spanning the gap. The CDR3 totals 13 residues. Germline CDR1 reads DFQATT; CDR2 reads SNEGSKA (reference sequence). The CDR3: CSAPWPGTYEQYF. In DNA, the CDR3 is TGCAGTGCGCCATGGCCGGGCACCTACGAGCAGTACTTC.

A remark on this clonotype: One junction end disagrees with the germline gene, perhaps due to a read error. The chain couples TRBV6-5 to TRBJ2-7; a weak D match, TRBD1 (5 bases). CDR3 length equals 14 residues. Germline CDR1 reads MNHEY; CDR2 reads SVGAGI. CDR3 bases: TGTGCCAGCAATTATAGACAGTCCTCCTGCGAGCAGTACTTC. Translating gives CASNYRQSSCEQYF.

The J gene is TRBJ2-2, the V gene TRBV19, with unresolved D. This CDR3 is built from 13 residues. Germline V gene lookup returns CDR1 LNHDA and CDR2 SQIVND (reference sequence). V was trimmed by 2 bases and J by 6 bases, leaving 7 bases between them. CDR3 nucleotide sequence: TGTGCCAGTAGTATAAATTACTCCGGGGAGCTGTTTTTT. It translates to CASSINYSGELFF.

This clonotype occurred many times. This rearrangement joins TRBV28 to TRBJ2-7; D gene unclear. Trimming shortened V by 2 bases and J by 6 bases, and 14 bases separated the two germline ends. Germline V lookup: CDR1 MDHEN, CDR2 SYDVKM. The CDR3 is 14 residues long. The chain's CDR3 is CASSLLGIPSEQYF. CDR3 in DNA: TGTGCCAGCAGTTTACTAGGGATCCCCTCCGAGCAGTACTTC.

The CDR3 region has the DNA TGTGCCATCAGTGAGTTAATTTGGGACGGCTATGGCTACACCTTC. Translated, it gives CAISELIWDGYGYTF. The chain couples TRBV10-3 to TRBJ1-2, with D maybe TRBD1 (5 bases). The CDR3 runs to 15 residues. V shed 1 base and J shed 4 bases, with 13 bases lying between them. Germline CDR1 is ENHRY and CDR2 is SYGVKD.

A note on this clonotype: The conserved phenylalanine or tryptophan normally closing the CDR3 is absent here, so this likely arose from a read error. The gene calls are TRBV27 and TRBJ2-5, with TRBD1 matching over 11 bases. The J call may be incorrect, as the DNA end agrees better with TRBJ2-7. The CDR3 sequence is 14 residues long. The germline gives CDR1 MNHEY, CDR2 SMNVEV (reference sequence). This chain's CDR3 is CASGAGTGGYEQYL. In nucleotides, the CDR3 is TGTGCCAGCGGGGCCGGGACAGGGGGCTACGAGCAGTACTTA.

The genes are TRBV2 and TRBJ2-1; the match to TRBD2 covers 12 bases. CDR3 length: 15 residues. Germline V gene lookup returns CDR1 SNHLY and CDR2 FYNNEI. The V segment lost 7 bases and the J segment 9 bases; nucleotides outside the gene matches: 10. In nucleotides, the CDR3 is TGTGCCAGCAAAAGACTAGCGGGAGAAACACGTGAGCAGTTCTTC. Amino acids: CASKRLAGETREQFF.

J is TRBJ2-5 and V is TRBV20-1; TRBD1 aligns across 9 bases. In germline, CDR1 is DFQATT, CDR2 SNEGSKA (reference sequence). V gave up 6 bases and J gave up 5 bases; unmatched junction bases: 16. The CDR3 has 16 residues. CDR3: CSATPLPTGGRETQYF. CDR3 DNA: TGCAGTGCCACACCGTTACCTACAGGGGGCAGGGAGACCCAGTACTTC.

This clonotype was seen a few times. The chain links TRBV7-2 to TRBJ1-2; tentatively, D is TRBD1 (5 bases). Trimming stripped 5 bases from V and 6 bases from J, with 16 bases between. The CDR3 is made up of 14 amino acids. Germline V lookup: CDR1 SGHTA, CDR2 FQGNSA. The CDR3 region has the DNA TGTGCCAGCAGCCTCTGGGGCTTAGGGGATGGCTACACCTTC. Its protein product is CASSLWGLGDGYTF.

In this sample, this clonotype turned up many times. The chain uses TRBV19 and TRBJ2-1, with TRBD2 matching over 11 bases. The ends lost 5 bases at V and 0 bases at J; junction bases unmatched: 6. Germline CDR1 reads LNHDA; CDR2 reads SQIVND (reference sequence). The CDR3 extends over 17 amino acids. CDR3 nucleotide sequence: TGTGCCAGTAGTCCCCGGACTAGCGGGCTCTCCTACAATGAGCAGTTCTTC. Translating it yields CASSPRTSGLSYNEQFF.

A word on this clonotype: One base away lies a much larger clone, so this may be a sequencing read error. This rearrangement joins TRBV28 to TRBJ1-2, with D possibly TRBD1 on 6 matching bases. The CDR3 loop spans 13 amino acids. CDR1 and CDR2 from the germline V gene are MDHEN and SYDVKM. For the CDR3, the DNA is TGTGCCAGCAGCCGGGGGGGCAACTATGGCTACAACTTC. Translated, it gives CASSRGGNYGYNF.

This clonotype appeared once. A much larger clone differs by one base, so this may be a read error. The conserved final phenylalanine or tryptophan is absent from the CDR3, which likely points to a read error. The genes are TRBV6-5 and TRBJ2-1; TRBD2 agrees at 8 bases. CDR1 is MNHEY and CDR2 is SVGAGI in the germline V gene. Trimming cost V 6 bases and J 7 bases; bases outside gene matches: 11. This CDR3 is 15 amino acids long. The CDR3 region has the DNA TGTGCCAGCAGCCCAACAATAGCGGGGAATAATGAGCAGTTCTCC. Residues: CASSPTIAGNNEQFS.

This clonotype has just one count. For the CDR3, the DNA is TGTGCCAGCAGCGACAGGGGGCGTCAGCCCCAGCATTTT. It specifies CASSDRGRQPQHF. The chain recombines TRBV2 with TRBJ1-5, with 10 bases aligning to TRBD1. Germline V gives CDR1 SNHLY, CDR2 FYNNEI. Trimming removed 6 bases from V and 6 bases from J; junction bases left unmatched: 2. CDR3 size: 13 residues.

The V call is TRBV4-1, the J call TRBJ1-4; the D is unclear. Trimming left V 0 bases short and J 7 bases short, with 12 bases between. This CDR3 has 15 residues. Germline loops: CDR1 MGHRA, CDR2 YSYEKL. In DNA, the CDR3 is TGCGCCAGCAGCCAAGATTATCGGAGCGGTGAAAAACTGTTTTTT. Translation: CASSQDYRSGEKLFF.

The V call is TRBV11-2, the J call TRBJ2-1; 11 bases line up with TRBD2. The CDR3 sequence is 16 residues long. Per the germline V gene, CDR1 is SGHAT and CDR2 is FQNNGV. Losses at the gene ends were 2 bases for V and 7 bases for J; bases not matched to a gene: 7. The CDR3 region has the DNA TGTGCCAGCAGCTTAAGACTAGCGGGACGTGCGAATGAGCAGTTCTTC. It codes for CASSLRLAGRANEQFF.

This chain uses TRBV20-1 with TRBJ2-3; 8 nucleotides align to TRBD1. The CDR3 spans 16 residues. Looked up from germline, CDR1 is DFQATT and CDR2 is SNEGSKA (reference sequence). J lost 1 base, V lost 2 bases, and 8 bases had no gene match. The chain's CDR3 is CSARPWTGTRTDTQYF. In DNA form, the CDR3 reads TGCAGTGCTAGACCCTGGACAGGGACCCGCACAGATACGCAGTATTTT.

The V and J genes are TRBV20-1 and TRBJ2-4; 10 bases agree with TRBD1. CDR3 length: 16 amino acids. The V and J ends lost 6 bases and 9 bases, in that order; junction bases with no gene match: 17. Germline lookup yields CDR1 DFQATT and CDR2 SNEGSKA (reference sequence). In DNA, the CDR3 is TGCAGTGCAGAGGCCCCAGGGACAGGGGTTGGGGGCATTCAGTACTTC. Its translation: CSAEAPGTGVGGIQYF.

The chain has TRBV20-1 and TRBJ2-3, with TRBD2 matching over 9 bases. After removal of 0 bases from V and 5 bases from J, the junction contained 9 bases not matched to a gene. Per germline, CDR1 DFQATT and CDR2 SNEGSKA (reference sequence). The CDR3 sequence is 16 residues long. The CDR3 is CSARDVAGVDGDTQYF. CDR3 coding DNA: TGCAGTGCTAGAGATGTAGCGGGAGTGGATGGAGATACGCAGTATTTT.